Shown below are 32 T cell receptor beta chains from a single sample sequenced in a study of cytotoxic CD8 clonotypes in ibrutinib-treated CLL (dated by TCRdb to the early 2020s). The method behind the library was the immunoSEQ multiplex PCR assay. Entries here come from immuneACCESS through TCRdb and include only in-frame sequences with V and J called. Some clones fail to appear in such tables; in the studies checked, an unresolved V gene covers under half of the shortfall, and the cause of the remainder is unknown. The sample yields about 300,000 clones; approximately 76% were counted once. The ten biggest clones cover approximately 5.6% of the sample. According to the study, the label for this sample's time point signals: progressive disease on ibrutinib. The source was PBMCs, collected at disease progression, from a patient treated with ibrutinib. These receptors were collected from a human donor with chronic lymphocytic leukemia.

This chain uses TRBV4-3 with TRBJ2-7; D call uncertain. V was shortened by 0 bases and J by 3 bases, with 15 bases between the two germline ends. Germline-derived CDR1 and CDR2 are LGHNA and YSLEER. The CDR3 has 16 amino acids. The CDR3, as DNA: TGCGCCAGCAGCCAAGATAGGGCAAGTGGTAGCTACGAGCAGTACTTC. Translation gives CASSQDRASGSYEQYF.

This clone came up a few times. CDR3 nucleotides: TGTGCCAGCAGTTTTATCCGGGATGAAAAACTGTTTTTT. Protein sequence: CASSFIRDEKLFF. The V gene is TRBV27, the J gene TRBJ1-4; D ambiguous. Germline assignment: CDR1 MNHEY and CDR2 SMNVEV (reference sequence). The V end was cut by 3 bases, the J end by 6 bases, with 8 bases between. The CDR3 is made up of 13 amino acids.

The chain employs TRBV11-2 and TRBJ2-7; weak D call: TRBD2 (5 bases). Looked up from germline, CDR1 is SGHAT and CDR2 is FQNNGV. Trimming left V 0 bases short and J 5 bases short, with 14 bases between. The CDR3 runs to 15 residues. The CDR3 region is CASSLEGPSTDEQYF. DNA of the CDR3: TGTGCCAGCAGCTTAGAGGGTCCTAGCACCGACGAGCAGTACTTC.

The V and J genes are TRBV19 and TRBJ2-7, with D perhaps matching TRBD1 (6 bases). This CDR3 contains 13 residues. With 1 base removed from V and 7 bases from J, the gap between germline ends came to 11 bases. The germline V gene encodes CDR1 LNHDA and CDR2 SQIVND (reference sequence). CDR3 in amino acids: CASSIGGPGEQYF. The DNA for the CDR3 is TGTGCCAGTAGTATAGGGGGGCCGGGGGAGCAGTACTTC.

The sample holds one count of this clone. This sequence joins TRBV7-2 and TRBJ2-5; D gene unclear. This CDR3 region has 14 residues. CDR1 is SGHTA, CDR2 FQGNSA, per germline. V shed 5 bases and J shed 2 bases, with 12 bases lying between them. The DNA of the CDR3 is TGTGCCAGCAGCCAAGGACGAATTCAAGAGACCCAGTACTTC. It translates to CASSQGRIQETQYF.

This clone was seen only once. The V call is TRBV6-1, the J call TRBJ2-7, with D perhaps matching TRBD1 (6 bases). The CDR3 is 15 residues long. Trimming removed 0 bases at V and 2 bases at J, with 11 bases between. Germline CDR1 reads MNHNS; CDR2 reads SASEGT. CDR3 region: CASSEARSGAYEQYF. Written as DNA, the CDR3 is TGTGCCAGCAGTGAAGCTCGGTCAGGGGCCTACGAGCAGTACTTC.

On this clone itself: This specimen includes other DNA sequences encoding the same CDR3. CDR3 nucleotide sequence: TGTGCCAGCAGCTCGGGACAGGGTTACAATGAGCAGTTCTTC. Its translation is CASSSGQGYNEQFF. V usage is TRBV7-2 and J usage is TRBJ2-1, with 9 nucleotides matching TRBD1. Germline CDR1 reads SGHTA; CDR2 reads FQGNSA. The CDR3 runs 14 residues. V lost 4 bases to trimming and J lost 4 bases; unmatched junction nucleotides: 2. Filled out from reference TRBV7-2 and TRBJ2-1, the complete variable domain reads GAGVSQSPSNKVTEKGKDVELRCDPISGHTALYWYRQSLGQGLEFLIYFQGNSAPDKSGLPSDRFSAERTGGSVSTLTIQRTQQEDSAVYLCASSSGQGYNEQFFGPGTRLTVL.

CDR3 sequence reads: CASLGRGRNTEAFF. The CDR3 nucleotides read TGTGCCAGCCTGGGGCGGGGGCGGAACACTGAAGCTTTCTTT. The rearrangement joins TRBV2 to TRBJ1-1; a possible D gene is TRBD1 (6 bases). V lost 8 bases to trimming and J lost 1 base, with 14 bases between them. CDR1 is SNHLY and CDR2 is FYNNEI in the germline V gene. The length of the CDR3 is 14 residues.

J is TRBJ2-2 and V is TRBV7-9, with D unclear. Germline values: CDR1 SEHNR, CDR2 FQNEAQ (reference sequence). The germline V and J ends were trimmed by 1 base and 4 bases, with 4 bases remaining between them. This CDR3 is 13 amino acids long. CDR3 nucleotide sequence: TGTGCCAGCAGCTTAGTGGCCACCGGGGAGCTGTTTTTT. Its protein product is CASSLVATGELFF.

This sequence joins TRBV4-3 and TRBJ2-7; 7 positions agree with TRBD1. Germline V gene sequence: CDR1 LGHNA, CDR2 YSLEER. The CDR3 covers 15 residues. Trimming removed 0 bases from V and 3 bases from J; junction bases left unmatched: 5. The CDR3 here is CASSQERHRGYEQYF. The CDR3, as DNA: TGCGCCAGCAGCCAAGAAAGGCACAGGGGCTACGAGCAGTACTTC.

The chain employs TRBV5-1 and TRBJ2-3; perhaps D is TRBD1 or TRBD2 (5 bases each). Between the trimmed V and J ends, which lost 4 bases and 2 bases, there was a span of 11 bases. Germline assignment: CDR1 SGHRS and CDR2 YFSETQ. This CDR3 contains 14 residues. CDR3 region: CASSLLGTTDTQYF. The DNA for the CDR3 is TGCGCCAGCAGCCTACTGGGGACCACAGATACGCAGTATTTT.

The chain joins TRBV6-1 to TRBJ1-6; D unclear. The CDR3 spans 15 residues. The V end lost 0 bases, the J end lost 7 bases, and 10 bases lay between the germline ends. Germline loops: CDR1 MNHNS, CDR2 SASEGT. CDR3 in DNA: TGTGCCAGCAGTGAAGCTCGGGTAGGGAATTCACCCCTCCACTTT. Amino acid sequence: CASSEARVGNSPLHF.

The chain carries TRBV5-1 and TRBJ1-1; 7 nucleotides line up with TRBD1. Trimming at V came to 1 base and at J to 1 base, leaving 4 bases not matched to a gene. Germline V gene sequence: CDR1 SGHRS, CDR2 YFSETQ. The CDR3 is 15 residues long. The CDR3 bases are TGCGCCAGCAGCTTGCTAACAGGGGCGAACACTGAAGCTTTCTTT. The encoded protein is CASSLLTGANTEAFF. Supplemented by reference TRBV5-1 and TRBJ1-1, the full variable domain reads KAGVTQTPRYLIKTRGQQVTLSCSPISGHRSVSWYQQTPGQGLQFLFEYFSETQRNKGNFPGRFSGRQFSNSRSEMNVSTLELGDSALYLCASSLLTGANTEAFFGQGTRLTVV.

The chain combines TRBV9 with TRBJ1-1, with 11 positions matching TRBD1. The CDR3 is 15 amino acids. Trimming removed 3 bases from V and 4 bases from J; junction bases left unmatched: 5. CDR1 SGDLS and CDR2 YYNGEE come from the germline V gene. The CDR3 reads CASSAWTGGVTEAFF. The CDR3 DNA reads TGTGCCAGCAGCGCCTGGACAGGGGGCGTCACTGAAGCTTTCTTT.

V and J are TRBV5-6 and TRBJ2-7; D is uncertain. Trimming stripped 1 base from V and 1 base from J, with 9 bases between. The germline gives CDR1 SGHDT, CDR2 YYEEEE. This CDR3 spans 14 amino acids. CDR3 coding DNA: TGTGCCAGCAGCTTGTTGGCAGCTTCCTACGAGCAGTACTTC. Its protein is CASSLLAASYEQYF. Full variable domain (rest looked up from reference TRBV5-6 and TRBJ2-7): DAGVTQSPTHLIKTRGQQVTLRCSPKSGHDTVSWYQQALGQGPQFIFQYYEEEERQRGNFPDRFSGHQFPNYSSELNVNALLLGDSALYLCASSLLAASYEQYFGPGTRLTVT.

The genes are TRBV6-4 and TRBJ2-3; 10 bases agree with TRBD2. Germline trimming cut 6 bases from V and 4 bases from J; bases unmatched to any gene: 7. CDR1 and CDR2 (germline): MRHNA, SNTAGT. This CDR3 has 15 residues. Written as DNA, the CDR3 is TGTGCCAGCAGCGCTAGCGGGAGTGGCGCAGATACGCAGTATTTT. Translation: CASSASGSGADTQYF.

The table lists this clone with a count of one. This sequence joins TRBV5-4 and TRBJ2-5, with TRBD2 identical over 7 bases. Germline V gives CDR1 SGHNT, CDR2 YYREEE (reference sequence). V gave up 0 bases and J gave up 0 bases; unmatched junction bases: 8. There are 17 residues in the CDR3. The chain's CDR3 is CASSLATASGYQETQYF. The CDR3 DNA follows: TGTGCCAGCAGCTTGGCCACGGCTAGCGGTTACCAAGAGACCCAGTACTTC.

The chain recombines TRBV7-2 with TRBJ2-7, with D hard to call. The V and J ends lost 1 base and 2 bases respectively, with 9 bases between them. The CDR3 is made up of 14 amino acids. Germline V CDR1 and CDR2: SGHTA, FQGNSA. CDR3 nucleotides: TGTGCCAGCAGCTTAGGCGGTATGACCTACGAGCAGTACTTC. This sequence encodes CASSLGGMTYEQYF.

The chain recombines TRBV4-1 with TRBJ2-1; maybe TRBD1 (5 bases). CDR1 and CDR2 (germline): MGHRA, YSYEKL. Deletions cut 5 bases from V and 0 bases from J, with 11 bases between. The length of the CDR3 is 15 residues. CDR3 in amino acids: CASSTRQSSYNEQFF. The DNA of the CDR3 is TGCGCCAGCAGCACTCGACAGAGCTCCTACAATGAGCAGTTCTTC.

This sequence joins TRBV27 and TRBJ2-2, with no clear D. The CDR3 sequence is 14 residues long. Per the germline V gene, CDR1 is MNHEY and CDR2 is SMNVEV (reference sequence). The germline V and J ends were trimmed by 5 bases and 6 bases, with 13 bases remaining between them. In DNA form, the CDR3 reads TGTGCCAGCAGTCTAAAGACATTGCCCGGGGAGCTGTTTTTT. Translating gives CASSLKTLPGELFF.

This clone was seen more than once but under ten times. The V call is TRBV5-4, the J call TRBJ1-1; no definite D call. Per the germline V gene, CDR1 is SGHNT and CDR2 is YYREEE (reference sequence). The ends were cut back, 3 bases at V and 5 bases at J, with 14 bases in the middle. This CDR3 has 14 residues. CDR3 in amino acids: CASSSAGRLTEAFF. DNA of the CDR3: TGTGCCAGCAGCTCCGCCGGACGGTTGACTGAAGCTTTCTTT.

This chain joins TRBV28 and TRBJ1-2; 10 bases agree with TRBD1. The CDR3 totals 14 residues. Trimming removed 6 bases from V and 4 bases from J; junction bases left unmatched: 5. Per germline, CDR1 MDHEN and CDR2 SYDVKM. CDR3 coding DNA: TGTGCCAGCAGCTCGACAGGGGGCATCTATGGCTACACCTTC. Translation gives CASSSTGGIYGYTF.

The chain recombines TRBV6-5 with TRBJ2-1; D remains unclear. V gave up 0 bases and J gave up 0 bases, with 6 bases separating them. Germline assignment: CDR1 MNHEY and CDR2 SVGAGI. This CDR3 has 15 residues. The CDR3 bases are TGTGCCAGCAGTTACTCTAGGAGCTCCTACAATGAGCAGTTCTTC. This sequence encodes CASSYSRSSYNEQFF.

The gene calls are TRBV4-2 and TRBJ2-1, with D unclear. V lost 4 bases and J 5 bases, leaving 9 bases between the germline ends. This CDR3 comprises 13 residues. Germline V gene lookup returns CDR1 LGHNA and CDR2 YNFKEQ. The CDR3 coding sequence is TGTGCCAGCAGCCCTCGGTCTAACAATGAGCAGTTCTTC. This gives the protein CASSPRSNNEQFF.

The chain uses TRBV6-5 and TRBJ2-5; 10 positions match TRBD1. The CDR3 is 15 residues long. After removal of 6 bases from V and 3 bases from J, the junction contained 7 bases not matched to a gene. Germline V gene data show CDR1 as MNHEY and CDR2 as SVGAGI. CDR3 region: CASRSRDRGKETQYF. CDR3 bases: TGTGCCAGCAGAAGTAGGGACAGGGGTAAAGAGACCCAGTACTTC.

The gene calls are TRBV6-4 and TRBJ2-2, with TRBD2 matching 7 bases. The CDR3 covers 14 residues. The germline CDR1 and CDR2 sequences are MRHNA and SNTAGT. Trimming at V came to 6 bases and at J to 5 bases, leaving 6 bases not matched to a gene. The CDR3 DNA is TGTGCCAGCAGAGCCCCCGGGGGGACCGGGGAGCTGTTTTTT. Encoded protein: CASRAPGGTGELFF.

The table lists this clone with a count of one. CDR3 bases: TGCGCCAGCAGCTTGTTCGATTCAGGGGTTCCGACCTACGAGCAGTACTTC. Translating gives CASSLFDSGVPTYEQYF. V is TRBV5-1 and J is TRBJ2-7; perhaps TRBD1 as D (6 bases). Looked up from germline, CDR1 is SGHRS and CDR2 is YFSETQ. V was pared by 1 base and J by 2 bases, with 19 bases between. The CDR3 has 17 amino acids.

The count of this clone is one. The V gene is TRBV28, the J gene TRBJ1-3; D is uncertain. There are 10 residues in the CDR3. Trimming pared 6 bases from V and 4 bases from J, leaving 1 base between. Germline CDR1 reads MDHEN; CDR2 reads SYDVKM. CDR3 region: CASRGNTIYF. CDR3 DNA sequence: TGTGCCAGCAGGGGAAACACCATATATTTT.

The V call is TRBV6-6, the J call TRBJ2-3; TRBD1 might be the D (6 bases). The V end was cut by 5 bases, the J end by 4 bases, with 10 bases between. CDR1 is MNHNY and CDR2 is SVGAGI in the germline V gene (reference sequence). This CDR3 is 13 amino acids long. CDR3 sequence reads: CASSTGLADTQYF. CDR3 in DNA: TGTGCCAGCAGTACAGGGTTAGCAGATACGCAGTATTTT.

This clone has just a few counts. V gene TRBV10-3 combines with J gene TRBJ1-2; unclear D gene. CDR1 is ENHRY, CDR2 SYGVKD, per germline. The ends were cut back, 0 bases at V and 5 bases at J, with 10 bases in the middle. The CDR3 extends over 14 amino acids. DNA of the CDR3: TGTGCCATCAGTGAGTCACGGGTTGAGTATGGCTACACCTTC. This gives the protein CAISESRVEYGYTF.

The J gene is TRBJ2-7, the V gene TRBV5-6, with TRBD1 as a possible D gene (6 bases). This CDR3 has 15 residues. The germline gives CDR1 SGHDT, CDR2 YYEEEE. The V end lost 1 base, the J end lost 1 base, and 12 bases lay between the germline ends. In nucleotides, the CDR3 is TGTGCCAGCAGCTTGTCAGGGGACACATCCTACGAGCAGTACTTC. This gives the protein CASSLSGDTSYEQYF.

The CDR3 reads CASSLGGMDTQYF. The CDR3, as DNA: TGTGCCAGCAGCTTAGGGGGAATGGATACGCAGTATTTT. The chain employs TRBV7-9 and TRBJ2-3, with D hard to call. The ends were cut back, 1 base at V and 6 bases at J, with 8 bases in the middle. Germline V lookup: CDR1 SEHNR, CDR2 FQNEAQ (reference sequence). There are 13 residues in the CDR3.